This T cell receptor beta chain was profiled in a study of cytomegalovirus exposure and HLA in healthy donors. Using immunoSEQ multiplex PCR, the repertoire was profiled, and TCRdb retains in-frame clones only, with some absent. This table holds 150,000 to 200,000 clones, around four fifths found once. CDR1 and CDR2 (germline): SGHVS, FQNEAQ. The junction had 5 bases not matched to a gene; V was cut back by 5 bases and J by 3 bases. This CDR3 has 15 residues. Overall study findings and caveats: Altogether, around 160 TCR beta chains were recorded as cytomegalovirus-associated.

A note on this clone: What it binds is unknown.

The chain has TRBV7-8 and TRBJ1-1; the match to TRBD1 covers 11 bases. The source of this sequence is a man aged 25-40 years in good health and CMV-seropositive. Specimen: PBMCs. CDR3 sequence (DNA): TGTGCCAGCAGCAGCCGGGACAGGGGGTACACTGAAGCTTTCTTT. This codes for CASSSRDRGYTEAFF.